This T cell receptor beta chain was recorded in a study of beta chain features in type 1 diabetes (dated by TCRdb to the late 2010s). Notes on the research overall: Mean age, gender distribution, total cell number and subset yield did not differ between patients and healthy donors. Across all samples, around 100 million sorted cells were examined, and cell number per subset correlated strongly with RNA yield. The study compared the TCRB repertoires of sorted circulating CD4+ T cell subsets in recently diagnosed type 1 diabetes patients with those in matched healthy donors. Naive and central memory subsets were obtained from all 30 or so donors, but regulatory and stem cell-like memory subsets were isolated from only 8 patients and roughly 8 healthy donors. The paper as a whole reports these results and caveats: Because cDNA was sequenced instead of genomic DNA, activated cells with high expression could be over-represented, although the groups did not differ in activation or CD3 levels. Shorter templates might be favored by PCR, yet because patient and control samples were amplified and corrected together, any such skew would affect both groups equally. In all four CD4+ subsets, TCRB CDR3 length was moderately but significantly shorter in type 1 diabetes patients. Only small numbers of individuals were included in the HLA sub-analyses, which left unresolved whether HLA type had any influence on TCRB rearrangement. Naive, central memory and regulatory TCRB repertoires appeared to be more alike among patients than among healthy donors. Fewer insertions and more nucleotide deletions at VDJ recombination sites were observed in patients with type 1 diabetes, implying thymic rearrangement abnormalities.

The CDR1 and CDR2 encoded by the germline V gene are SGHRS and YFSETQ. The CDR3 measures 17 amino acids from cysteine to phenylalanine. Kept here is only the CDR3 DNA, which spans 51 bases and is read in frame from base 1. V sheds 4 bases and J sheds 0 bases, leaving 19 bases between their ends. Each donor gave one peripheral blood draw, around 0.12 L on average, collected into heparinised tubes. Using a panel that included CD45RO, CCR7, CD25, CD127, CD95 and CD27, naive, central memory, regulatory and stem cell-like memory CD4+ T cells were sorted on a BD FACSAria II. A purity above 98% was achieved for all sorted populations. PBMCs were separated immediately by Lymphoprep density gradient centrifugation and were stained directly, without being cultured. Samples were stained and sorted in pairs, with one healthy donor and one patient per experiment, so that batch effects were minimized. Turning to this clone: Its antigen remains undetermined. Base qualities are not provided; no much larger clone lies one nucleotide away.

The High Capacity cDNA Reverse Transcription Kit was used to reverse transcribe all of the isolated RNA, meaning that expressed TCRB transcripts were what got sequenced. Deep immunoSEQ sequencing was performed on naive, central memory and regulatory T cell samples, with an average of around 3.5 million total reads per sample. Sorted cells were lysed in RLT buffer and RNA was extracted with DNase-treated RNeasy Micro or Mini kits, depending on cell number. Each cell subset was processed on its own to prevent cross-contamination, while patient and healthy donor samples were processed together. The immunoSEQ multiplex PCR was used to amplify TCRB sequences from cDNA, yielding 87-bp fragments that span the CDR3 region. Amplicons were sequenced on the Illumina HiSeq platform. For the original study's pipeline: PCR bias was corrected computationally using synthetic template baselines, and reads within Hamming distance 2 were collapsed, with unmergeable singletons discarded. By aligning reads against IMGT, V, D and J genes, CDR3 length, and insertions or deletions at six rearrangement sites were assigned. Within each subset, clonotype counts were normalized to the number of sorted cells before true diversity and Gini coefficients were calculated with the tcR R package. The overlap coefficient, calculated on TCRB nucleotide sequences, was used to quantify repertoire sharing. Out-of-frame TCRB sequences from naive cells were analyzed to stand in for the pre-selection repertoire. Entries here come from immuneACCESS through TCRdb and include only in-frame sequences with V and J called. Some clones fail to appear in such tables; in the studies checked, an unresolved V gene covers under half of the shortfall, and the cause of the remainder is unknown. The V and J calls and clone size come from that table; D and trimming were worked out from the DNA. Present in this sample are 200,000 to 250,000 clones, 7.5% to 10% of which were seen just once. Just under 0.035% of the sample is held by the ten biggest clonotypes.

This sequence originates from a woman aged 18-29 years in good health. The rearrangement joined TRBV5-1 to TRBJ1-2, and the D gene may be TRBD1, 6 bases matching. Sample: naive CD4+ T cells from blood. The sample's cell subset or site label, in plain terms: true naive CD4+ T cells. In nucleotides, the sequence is TGCGCCAGCAGCCCGGACGACAGGCAACTAGCTAACTATGGCTACACCTTC. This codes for CASSPDDRQLANYGYTF.